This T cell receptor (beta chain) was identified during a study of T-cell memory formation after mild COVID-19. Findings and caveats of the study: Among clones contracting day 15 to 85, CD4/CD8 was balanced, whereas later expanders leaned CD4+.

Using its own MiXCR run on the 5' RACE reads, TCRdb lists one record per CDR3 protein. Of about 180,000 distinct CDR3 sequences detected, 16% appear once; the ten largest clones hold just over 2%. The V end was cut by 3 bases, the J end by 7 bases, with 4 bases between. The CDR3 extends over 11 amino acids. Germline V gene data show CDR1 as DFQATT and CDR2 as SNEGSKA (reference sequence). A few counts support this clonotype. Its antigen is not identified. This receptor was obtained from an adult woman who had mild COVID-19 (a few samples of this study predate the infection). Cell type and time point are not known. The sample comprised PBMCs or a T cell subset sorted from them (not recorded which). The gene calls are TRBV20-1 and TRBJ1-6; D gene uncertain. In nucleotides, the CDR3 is TGCAGTGCTAGGGAGAATTCACCCCTCCACTTT. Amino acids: CSARENSPLHF.